This T cell receptor beta chain is from a study of T cell repertoires in cytomegalovirus infection. About the study: Signatures in public TCR beta sequences pointed to both CMV infection and matching HLA type. Overall study findings and caveats: Identification of carriers of CMV plus the relevant HLA was performed using cumulative public TCR beta family frequency. HLA-C-restricted CMV-specific TCR beta clonotypes prevailed in the ex vivo response.

This clonotype was counted a few times. Its antigen is still unknown. TCRdb itself ran the reads through MiXCR, one entry per CDR3 protein. The sample contains some 150,000 distinct CDR3 sequences, around 20% of which appear only once. This CDR3 spans 16 amino acids. In germline, CDR1 is SEHNR, CDR2 FQNEAQ (reference sequence). V trimming: 5 bases; J trimming: 5 bases; junction bases outside the gene matches: 12. This receptor was obtained from a human donor in good health (CMV status not recorded). Some clones in this sample may be carry-over from other donors' samples. Sequencing input: PBMCs. This chain connects TRBV7-9 to TRBJ2-1, with 7 nucleotides matching TRBD2. The CDR3 DNA sequence: TGTGCCAGCAGCCGACCCGGACTAGGAGGGGACAATGAGCAGTTCTTC. It encodes CASSRPGLGGDNEQFF.